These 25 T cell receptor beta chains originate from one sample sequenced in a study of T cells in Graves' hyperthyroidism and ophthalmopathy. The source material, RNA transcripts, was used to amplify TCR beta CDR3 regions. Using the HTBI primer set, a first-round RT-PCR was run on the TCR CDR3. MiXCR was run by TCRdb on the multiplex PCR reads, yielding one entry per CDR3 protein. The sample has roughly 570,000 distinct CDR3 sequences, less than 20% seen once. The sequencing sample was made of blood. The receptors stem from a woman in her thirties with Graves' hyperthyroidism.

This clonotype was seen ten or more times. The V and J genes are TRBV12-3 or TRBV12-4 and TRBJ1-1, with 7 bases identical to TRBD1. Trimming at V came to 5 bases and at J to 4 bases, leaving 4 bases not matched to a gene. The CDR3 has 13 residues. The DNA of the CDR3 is TGTGCCAGCAGTGGGACAGCCACCACTGAAGCTTTCTTT. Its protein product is CASSGTATTEAFF.

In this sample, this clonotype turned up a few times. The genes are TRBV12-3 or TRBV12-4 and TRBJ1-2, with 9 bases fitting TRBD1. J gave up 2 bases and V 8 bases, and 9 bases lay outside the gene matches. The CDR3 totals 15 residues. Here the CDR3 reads CASRKGGQGNYGYTF. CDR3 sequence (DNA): TGTGCCAGCCGAAAGGGGGGACAGGGAAACTATGGCTACACCTTC.

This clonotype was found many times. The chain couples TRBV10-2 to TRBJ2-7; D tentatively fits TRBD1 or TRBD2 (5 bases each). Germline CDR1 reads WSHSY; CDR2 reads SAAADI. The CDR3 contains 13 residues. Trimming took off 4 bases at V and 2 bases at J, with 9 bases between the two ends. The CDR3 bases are TGCGCCAGCAGTGGAGAGGGACCCTACGAGCAGTACTTC. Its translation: CASSGEGPYEQYF.

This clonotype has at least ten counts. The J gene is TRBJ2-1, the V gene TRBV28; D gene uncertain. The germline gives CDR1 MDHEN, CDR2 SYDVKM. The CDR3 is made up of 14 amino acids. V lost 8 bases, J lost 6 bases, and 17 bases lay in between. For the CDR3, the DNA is TGTGCCAGCTCCCCCTCCCGTCCGGGCAATGAGCAGTTCTTC. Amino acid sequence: CASSPSRPGNEQFF.

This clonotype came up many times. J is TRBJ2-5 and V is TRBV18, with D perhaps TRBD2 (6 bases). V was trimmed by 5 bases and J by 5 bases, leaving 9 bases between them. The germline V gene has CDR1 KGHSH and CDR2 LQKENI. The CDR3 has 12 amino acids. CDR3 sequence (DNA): TGTGCCAGCTCAACTACTAGCGAGACCCAGTACTTC. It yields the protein CASSTTSETQYF.

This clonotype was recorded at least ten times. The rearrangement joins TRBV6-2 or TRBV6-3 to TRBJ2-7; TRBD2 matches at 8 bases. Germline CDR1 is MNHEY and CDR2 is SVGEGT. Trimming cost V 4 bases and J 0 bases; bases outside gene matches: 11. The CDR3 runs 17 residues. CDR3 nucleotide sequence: TGTGCCAGCAGTTGCGACCTACTAGCGGCGAGCTCCTACGAGCAGTACTTC. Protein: CASSCDLLAASSYEQYF.

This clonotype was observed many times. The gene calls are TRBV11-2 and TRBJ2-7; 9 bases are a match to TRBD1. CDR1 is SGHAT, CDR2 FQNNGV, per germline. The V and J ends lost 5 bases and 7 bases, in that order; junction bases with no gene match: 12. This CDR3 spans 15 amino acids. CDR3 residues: CASSTRRTGVYEQYF. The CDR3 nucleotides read TGTGCCAGCAGCACTCGCCGGACAGGGGTTTATGAGCAGTACTTC.

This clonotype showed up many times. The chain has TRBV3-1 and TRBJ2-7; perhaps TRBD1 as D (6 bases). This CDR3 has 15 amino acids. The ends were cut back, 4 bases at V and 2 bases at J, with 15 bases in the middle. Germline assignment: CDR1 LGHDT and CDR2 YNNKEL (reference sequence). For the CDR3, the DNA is TGTGCCAGCAGCCGGGCAGGGGCCACCCCCTACGAGCAGTACTTC. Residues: CASSRAGATPYEQYF.

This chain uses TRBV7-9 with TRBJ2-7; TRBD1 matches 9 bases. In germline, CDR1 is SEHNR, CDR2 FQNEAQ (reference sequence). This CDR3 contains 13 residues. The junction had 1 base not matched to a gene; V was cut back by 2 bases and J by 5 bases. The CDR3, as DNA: TGTGCCAGCAGCTTAAGGACAGGGGACGAGCAGTACTTC. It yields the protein CASSLRTGDEQYF.

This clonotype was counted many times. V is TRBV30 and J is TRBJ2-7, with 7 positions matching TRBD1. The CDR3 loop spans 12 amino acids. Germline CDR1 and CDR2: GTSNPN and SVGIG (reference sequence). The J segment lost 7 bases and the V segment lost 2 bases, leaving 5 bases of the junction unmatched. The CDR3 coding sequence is TGTGCCTGGAGTTCAGGGGGTATTGAGCAGTACTTC. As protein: CAWSSGGIEQYF.

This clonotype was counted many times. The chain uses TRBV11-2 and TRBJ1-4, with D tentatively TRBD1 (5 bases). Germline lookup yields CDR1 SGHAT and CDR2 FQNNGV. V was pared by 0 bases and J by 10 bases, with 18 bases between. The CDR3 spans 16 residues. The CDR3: CASSLDSGANGRKLFF. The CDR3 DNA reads TGTGCCAGCAGCTTAGATTCCGGGGCCAACGGGCGAAAACTGTTTTTT.

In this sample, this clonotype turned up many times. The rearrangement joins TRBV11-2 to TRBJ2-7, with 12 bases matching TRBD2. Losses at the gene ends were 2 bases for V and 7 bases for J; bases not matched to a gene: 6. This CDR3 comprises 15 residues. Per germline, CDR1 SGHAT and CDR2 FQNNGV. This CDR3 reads CASSLRRLAGDEQYF. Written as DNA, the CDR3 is TGTGCCAGCAGCTTAAGGAGACTAGCGGGAGATGAGCAGTACTTC.

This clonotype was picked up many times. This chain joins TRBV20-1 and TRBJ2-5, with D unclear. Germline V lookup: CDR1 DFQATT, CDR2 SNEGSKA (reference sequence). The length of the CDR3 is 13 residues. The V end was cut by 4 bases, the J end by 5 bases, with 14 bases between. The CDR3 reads CSATAFLGETQYF. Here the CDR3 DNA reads TGCAGTGCTACAGCTTTTTTGGGGGAGACCCAGTACTTC.

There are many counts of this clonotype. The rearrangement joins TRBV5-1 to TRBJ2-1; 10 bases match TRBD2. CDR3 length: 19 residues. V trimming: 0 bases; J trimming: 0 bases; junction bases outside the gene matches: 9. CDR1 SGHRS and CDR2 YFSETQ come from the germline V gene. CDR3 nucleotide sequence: TGCGCCAGCAGCTTGGGACTAGCGGGCCGCCCTAGCTCCTACAATGAGCAGTTCTTC. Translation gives CASSLGLAGRPSSYNEQFF.

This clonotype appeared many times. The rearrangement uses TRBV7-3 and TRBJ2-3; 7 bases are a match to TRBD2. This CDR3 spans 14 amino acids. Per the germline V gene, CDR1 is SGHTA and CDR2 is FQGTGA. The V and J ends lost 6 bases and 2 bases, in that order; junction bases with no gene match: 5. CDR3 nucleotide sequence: TGTGCCAGCAGTTACCAGCGGGACACAGATACGCAGTATTTT. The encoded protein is CASSYQRDTDTQYF.

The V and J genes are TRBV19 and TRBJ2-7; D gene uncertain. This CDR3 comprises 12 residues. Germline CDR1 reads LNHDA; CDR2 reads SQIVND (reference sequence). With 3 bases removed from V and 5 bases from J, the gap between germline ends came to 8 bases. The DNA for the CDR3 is TGTGCCAGTAGTATGGTAGGAGACGAGCAGTACTTC. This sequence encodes CASSMVGDEQYF.

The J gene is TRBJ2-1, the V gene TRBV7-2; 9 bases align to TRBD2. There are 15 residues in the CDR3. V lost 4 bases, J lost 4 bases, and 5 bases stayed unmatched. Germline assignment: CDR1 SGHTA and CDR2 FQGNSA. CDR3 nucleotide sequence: TGTGCCAGCAGCTACGCGGGAGGGGTTTACAATGAGCAGTTCTTC. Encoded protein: CASSYAGGVYNEQFF.

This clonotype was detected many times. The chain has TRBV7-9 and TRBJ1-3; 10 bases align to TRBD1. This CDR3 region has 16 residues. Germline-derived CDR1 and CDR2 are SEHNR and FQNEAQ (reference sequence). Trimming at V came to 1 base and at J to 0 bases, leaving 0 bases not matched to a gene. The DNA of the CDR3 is TGTGCCAGCAGCTTAGGGACAGGGGGCTCTGGAAACACCATATATTTT. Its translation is CASSLGTGGSGNTIYF.

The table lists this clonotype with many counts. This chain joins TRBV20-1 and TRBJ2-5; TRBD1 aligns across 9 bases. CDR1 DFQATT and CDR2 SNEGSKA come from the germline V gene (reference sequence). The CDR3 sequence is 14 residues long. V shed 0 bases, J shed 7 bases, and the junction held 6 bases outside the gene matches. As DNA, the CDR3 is TGCAGTGCTAGAGACTGGACAGGGGAAGGGACCCAGTACTTC. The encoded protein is CSARDWTGEGTQYF.

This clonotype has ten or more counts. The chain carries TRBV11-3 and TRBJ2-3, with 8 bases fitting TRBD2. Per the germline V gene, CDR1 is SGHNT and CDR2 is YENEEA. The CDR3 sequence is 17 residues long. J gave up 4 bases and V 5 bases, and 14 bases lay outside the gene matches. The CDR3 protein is CASSQGGGGRRADTQYF. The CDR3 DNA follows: TGTGCCAGCAGCCAAGGGGGGGGCGGGAGGAGGGCAGATACGCAGTATTTT.

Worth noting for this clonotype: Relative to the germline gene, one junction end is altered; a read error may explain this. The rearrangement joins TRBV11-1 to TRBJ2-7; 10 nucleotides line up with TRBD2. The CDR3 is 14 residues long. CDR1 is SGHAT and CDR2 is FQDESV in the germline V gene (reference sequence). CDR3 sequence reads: CANSLAGETYEQYF. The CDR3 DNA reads TGTGCCAACAGCCTAGCGGGAGAGACCTACGAGCAGTACTTC. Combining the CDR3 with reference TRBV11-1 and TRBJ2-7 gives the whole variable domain EAEVAQSPRYKITEKSQAVAFWCDPISGHATLYWYRQILGQGPELLVQFQDESVVDDSQLPKDRFSAERLKGVDSTLKIQPAELGDSAMYLCANSLAGETYEQYFGPGTRLTVT.

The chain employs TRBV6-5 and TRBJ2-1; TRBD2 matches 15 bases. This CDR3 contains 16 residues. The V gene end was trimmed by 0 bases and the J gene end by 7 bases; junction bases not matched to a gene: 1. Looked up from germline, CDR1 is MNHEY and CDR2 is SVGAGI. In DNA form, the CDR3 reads TGTGCCAGCAGTTACTCGGGACTAGCGGGAGGAAATGAGCAGTTCTTC. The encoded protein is CASSYSGLAGGNEQFF.

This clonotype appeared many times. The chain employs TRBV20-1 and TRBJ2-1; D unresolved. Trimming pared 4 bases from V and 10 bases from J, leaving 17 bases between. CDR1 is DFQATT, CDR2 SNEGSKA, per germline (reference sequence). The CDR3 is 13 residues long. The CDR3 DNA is TGCAGTGCTAAGATCACCGTTCATTCGGAGCAGTTCTTC. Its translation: CSAKITVHSEQFF.

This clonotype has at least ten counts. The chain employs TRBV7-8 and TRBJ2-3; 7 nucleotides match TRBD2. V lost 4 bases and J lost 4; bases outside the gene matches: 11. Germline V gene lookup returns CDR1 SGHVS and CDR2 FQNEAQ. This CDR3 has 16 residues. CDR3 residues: CASSSTGGRGPDTQYF. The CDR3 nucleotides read TGTGCCAGCAGCTCGACTGGCGGGAGAGGGCCAGATACGCAGTATTTT.

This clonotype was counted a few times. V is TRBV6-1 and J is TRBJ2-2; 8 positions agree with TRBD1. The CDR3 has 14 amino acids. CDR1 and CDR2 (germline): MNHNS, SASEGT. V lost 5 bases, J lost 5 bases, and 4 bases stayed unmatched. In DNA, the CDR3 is TGTGCCAGCAGTTCCAGGGGGCGAACCGGGGAGCTGTTTTTT. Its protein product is CASSSRGRTGELFF.